Below, one TCR beta chain is given with its context. The germline V gene has CDR1 SGHTA and CDR2 FQGTGA. V lost 2 bases and J 1 base, leaving 11 bases between the germline ends. The CDR3 consists of 15 residues. The data were taken from a study of cytomegalovirus exposure and HLA in healthy donors. The primer mix had 60 Vbeta and 13 Jbeta primers. Original data processing: Later, an analysis found roughly 80 million unique TCR beta chains, and approximately 10 million of these were shared. Some clones are missing from TCRdb's copy, which holds only in-frame ones; the method was immunoSEQ multiplex PCR. V, J and clone size reflect that table, while D and trimming were determined from the DNA. The sample has 40,000 or so clones; 74% are singletons.

The sequenced material came from PBMCs. The clonotype comes from a man aged 25 to 45 in good health and CMV-seronegative. The chain recombines TRBV7-3 with TRBJ1-1; perhaps TRBD1 as D (6 bases). The CDR3 DNA is TGTGCCAGCAGCTTAGGGGGGGCCGGGAACACTGAAGCTTTCTTT. Residues: CASSLGGAGNTEAFF.